Included here is one T cell receptor beta chain sequence, with context. This sample is part of a study of immune heterogeneity within non-small cell lung tumors. The authors used approximately 540 ng of bulk tumor genomic DNA per sample as template. Several biopsies per primary tumor, spaced far apart, were taken during surgery. Curative operations were performed on patients who had untreated, newly diagnosed non-small cell lung cancer. This CDR3 has 16 amino acids. After removal of 1 base from V and 4 bases from J, the junction contained 8 bases not matched to a gene. Germline values: CDR1 SGHRS, CDR2 YFSETQ. TCR beta CDR3 amplification used multiplex PCR with 32 V and 13 J primers. TCRdb fed the multiplex PCR reads into MiXCR, producing one record per CDR3 protein. The sample has about 15,000 distinct CDR3 sequences, 28% seen once.

The chain joins TRBV5-1 to TRBJ2-3; 8 bases are shared with TRBD1. Sequencing was done on a sample of lung tumor tissue. The clonotype was recovered from a man aged 35-49 years with non-small cell lung cancer. CDR3 DNA sequence: TGCGCCAGCAGCTTGCAGCGCAGGGGGCGCGCAGATACGCAGTATTTT. It encodes CASSLQRRGRADTQYF. The full variable domain, in which reference TRBV5-1 and TRBJ2-3 provide the parts outside the CDR3, is KAGVTQTPRYLIKTRGQQVTLSCSPISGHRSVSWYQQTPGQGLQFLFEYFSETQRNKGNFPGRFSGRQFSNSRSEMNVSTLELGDSALYLCASSLQRRGRADTQYFGPGTRLTVL.